The sequence of this T cell receptor beta chain was determined in a study of cytomegalovirus exposure and HLA in healthy donors. 13 Jbeta primers and 60 Vbeta primers were used for the PCR. The table came from immunoSEQ multiplex PCR; TCRdb's copy has only in-frame clones and leaves some out. This table has approximately 150,000 clones, roughly 80% appearing once. The sequenced sample was PBMCs. This receptor was obtained from a woman between 40 and 55 years old in good health and CMV-seronegative.

The CDR3 bases are TGTGCCAGCAGCTTAGGGGTCAGGGGTGCAGATACGCAGTATTTT. The encoded protein is CASSLGVRGADTQYF. The chain is built from TRBV11-3 and TRBJ2-3; D might be TRBD1 (6 bases). The CDR3 contains 15 residues. Germline V gene lookup returns CDR1 SGHNT and CDR2 YENEEA. The ends were cut back, 1 base at V and 4 bases at J, with 12 bases in the middle. The variable domain in full, with the rest retrieved from reference TRBV11-3 and TRBJ2-3, is EAGVVQSPRYKIIEKKQPVAFWCNPISGHNTLYWYLQNLGQGPELLIRYENEEAVDDSQLPKDRFSAERLKGVDSTLKIQPAELGDSAVYLCASSLGVRGADTQYFGPGTRLTVL.